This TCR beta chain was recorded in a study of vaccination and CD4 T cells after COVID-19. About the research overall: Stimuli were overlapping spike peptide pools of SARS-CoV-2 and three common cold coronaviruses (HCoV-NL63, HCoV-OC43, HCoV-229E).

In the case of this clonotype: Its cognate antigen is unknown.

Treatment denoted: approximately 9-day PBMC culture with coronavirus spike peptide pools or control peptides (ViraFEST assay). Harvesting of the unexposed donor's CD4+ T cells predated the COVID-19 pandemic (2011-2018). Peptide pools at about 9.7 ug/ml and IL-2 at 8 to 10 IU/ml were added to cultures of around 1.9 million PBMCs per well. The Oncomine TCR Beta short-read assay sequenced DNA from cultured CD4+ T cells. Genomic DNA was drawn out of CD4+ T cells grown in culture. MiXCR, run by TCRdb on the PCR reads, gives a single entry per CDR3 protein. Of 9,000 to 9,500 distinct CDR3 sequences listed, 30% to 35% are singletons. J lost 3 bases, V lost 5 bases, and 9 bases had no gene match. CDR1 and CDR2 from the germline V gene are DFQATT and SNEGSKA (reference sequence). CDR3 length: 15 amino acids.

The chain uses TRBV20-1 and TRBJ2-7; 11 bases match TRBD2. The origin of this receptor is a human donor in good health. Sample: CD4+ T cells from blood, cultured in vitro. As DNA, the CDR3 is TGCAGTGCTGAGATGGGACTAGCGGAGTACTACGAGCAGTACTTC. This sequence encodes CSAEMGLAEYYEQYF.